This entry concerns a single TCR beta chain. The CDR3 is 16 residues long. The germline CDR1 and CDR2 sequences are LGHNA and YNFKEQ. V lost 0 bases, J lost 3 bases, and 12 bases lay in between. The data belong to a study of blood T cell repertoires in COVID-19. The authors' processing: Nucleated cell number was recorded as an estimate derived from reference gene primer amplification. The table came from immunoSEQ multiplex PCR; TCRdb's copy has only in-frame clones and leaves some out. V, J and clone size derive from that table, while D and trimming were established from the DNA sequence. Of 250,000 or so clones in the sample, 90% were seen once.

The chain recombines TRBV4-2 with TRBJ1-5; maybe TRBD1 (5 bases). What was sequenced was peripheral blood. The TCR was taken from a woman aged 60-75 years with COVID-19, enrolled during active disease. In nucleotides, the CDR3 is TGTGCCAGCAGCCAAGATTTTTGGGGGGACAATCAGCCCCAGCATTTT. Translating gives CASSQDFWGDNQPQHF.